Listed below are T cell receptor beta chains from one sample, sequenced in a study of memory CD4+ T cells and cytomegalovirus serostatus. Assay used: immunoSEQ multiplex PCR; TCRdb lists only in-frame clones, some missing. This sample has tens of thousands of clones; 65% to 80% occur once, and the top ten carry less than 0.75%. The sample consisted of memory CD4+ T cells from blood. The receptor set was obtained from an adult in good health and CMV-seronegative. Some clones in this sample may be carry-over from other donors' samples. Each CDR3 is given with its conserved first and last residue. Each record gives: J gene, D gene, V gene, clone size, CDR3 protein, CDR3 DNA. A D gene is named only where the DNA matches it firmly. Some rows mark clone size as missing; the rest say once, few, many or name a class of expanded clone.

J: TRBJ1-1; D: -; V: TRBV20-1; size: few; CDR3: CSARGHSEAFF; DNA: TGCAGTGCTAGAGGGCACAGTGAAGCTTTCTTT
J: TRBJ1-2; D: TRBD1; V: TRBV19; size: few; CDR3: CASNPDREHYGYTF; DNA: TGTGCCAGTAACCCGGACAGGGAGCACTATGGCTACACCTTC
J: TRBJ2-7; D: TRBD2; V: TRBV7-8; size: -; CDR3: CASSPYRLAGAYEQYF; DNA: TGTGCCAGCAGCCCATACCGGCTAGCGGGGGCCTACGAGCAGTACTTC
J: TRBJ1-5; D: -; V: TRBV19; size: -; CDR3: CASSINIVDQPQHF; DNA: TGTGCCAGTAGTATCAACATAGTAGATCAGCCCCAGCATTTT
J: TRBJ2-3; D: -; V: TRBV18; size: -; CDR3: CASSGQQVLTDTQYF; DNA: TGTGCCAGCTCCGGCCAACAGGTACTCACAGATACGCAGTATTTT
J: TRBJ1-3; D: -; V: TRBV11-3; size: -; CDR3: CASSLVTSRTSGNTIYF; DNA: TGTGCCAGCAGCTTAGTCACCTCACGGACCTCTGGAAACACCATATATTTT
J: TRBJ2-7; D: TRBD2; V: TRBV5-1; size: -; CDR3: CASSPSGGFDEQYF; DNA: TGCGCCAGCAGCCCCTCGGGAGGGTTCGACGAGCAGTACTTC
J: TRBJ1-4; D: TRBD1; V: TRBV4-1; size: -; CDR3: CASSTRQGANEKLFF; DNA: TGCGCCAGCAGCACCCGACAGGGGGCAAATGAAAAACTGTTTTTT
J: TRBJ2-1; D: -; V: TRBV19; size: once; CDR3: CASSTGGSYNEQFF; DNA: TGTGCCAGTAGTACCGGTGGAAGTTACAATGAGCAGTTCTTC
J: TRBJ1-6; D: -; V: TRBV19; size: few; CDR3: CASSFSGGNSPLHF; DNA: TGTGCCAGTAGTTTCTCAGGTGGAAATTCACCCCTCCACTTT
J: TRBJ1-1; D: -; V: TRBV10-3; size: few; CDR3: CAIMPGPNTEAFF; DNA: TGTGCCATCATGCCGGGACCGAACACTGAAGCTTTCTTT
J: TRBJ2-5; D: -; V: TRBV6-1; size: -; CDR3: CASSDPSKEETQYF; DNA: TGTGCCAGCAGTGACCCTAGCAAGGAAGAGACCCAGTACTTC
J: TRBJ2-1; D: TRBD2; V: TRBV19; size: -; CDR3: CASSISYRRLAGDYNEQFF; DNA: TGTGCCAGTAGTATTAGTTACAGGCGGCTAGCGGGGGATTACAATGAGCAGTTCTTC
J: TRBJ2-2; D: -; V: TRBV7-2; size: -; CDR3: CASSVQGYTGELFF; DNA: TGTGCCAGCAGCGTCCAGGGGTACACCGGGGAGCTGTTTTTT
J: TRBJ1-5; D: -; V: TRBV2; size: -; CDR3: CASRTSTKQPQHF; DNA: TGTGCCAGCCGGACAAGTACGAAGCAGCCCCAGCATTTT
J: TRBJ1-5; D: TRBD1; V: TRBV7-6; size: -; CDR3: CASSKTGAGNQPQHF; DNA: TGTGCCAGCAGCAAGACAGGGGCCGGCAATCAGCCCCAGCATTTT
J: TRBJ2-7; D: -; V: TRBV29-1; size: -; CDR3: CSVWDSLGYEQYF; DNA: TGCAGCGTTTGGGACTCGTTGGGCTACGAGCAGTACTTC
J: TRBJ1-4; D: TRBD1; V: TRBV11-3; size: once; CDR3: CASSSGQPNEKLFF; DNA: TGTGCCAGCAGCTCGGGACAGCCTAATGAAAAACTGTTTTTT
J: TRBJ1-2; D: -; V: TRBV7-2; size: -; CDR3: CASSLSGGKSSGYTF; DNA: TGTGCCAGCAGCTTGTCGGGGGGCAAATCCTCCGGCTACACCTTC
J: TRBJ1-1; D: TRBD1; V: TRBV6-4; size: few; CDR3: CASNTTPGQQNTEAFF; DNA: TGTGCCAGCAATACGACTCCGGGACAGCAAAACACTGAAGCTTTCTTT
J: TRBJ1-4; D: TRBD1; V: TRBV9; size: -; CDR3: CASSSRDRVDEKLFF; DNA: TGTGCCAGCAGCTCCCGGGACAGGGTAGATGAAAAACTGTTTTTT
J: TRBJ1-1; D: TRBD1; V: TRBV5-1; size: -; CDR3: CASSLEYRGFLNTEAFF; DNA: TGCGCCAGCAGCTTGGAATACAGGGGCTTTTTGAACACTGAAGCTTTCTTT